The clone carrying this T cell receptor beta chain was detected only a few times. Its antigen is unknown. Amplification of TCR beta used genomic DNA extracted from peripheral blood. The CDR3 is 15 amino acids. Trimming removed 4 bases at V and 0 bases at J, with 10 bases between. Germline-derived CDR1 and CDR2 are WSHSY and SAAADI. This specimen comes from a study of T cell repertoires in aging, cancer and after chemotherapy. Rearranged V-D-J TRB sequences were amplified with a mixed TRB-A/B primer pool. TCRdb fed the multiplex PCR reads into MiXCR, producing one record per CDR3 protein. The profile covers some 3,000 distinct CDR3 sequences, with 27% appearing a single time and 4.2% taken by the ten largest. Study-level findings and limits: Rebound thymic output was suggested by rising median generation probability during chemotherapy in each cancer cohort.

The chain is built from TRBV10-2 and TRBJ1-3, with D unresolved. Sequencing was carried out using blood. This receptor was taken from a human donor with a solid tumor. The CDR3 region has the DNA TGCGCCAGCAGTGGACTAGTTGACTCTGGAAACACCATATATTTT. Protein product: CASSGLVDSGNTIYF.